This T cell receptor (beta chain) was recovered during a study of regulatory T cells in long-lasting Graves disease. Study-wide findings and caveats: Compared with new cases, persistent Graves' patients showed reduced TCR diversity.

The sample's time point: newly diagnosed GD, antithyroid drugs for less than 3 months. The TCR library was prepared using RNA isolated from PBMCs. Patients came through an endocrinology department, and that department was in Xi'an, China. This clonotype was seen at least ten times. Its antigen remains unidentified. The CDR3 loop spans 13 amino acids. Trimming removed 6 bases at V and 1 base at J, with 10 bases between. Per germline, CDR1 MNHEY and CDR2 SMNVEV (reference sequence). Construction of the TCR beta libraries employed iRepertoire HTBI primers in conjunction with Arm-PCR of CDR3 regions. TCRdb re-analysed the multiplex PCR reads in MiXCR, keeping a single row per CDR3 protein. This repertoire shows roughly 500,000 distinct CDR3 sequences, roughly 13% found once; its top ten account for roughly 9.7%. The data also belong to a second study, concerning T cells in Graves' hyperthyroidism and ophthalmopathy. That paper adds: The TCR CDR3 was amplified in a first-round RT-PCR using the HTBI primer set.

The chain joins TRBV27 to TRBJ2-7; D possibly corresponds to TRBD2 (6 bases). This receptor was obtained from a young man with Graves disease. The sequencing here drew on peripheral blood mononuclear cells (PBMCs), taken at new diagnosis, from a patient treated with antithyroid drugs. The CDR3 reads CASSGAGSYEQYF. The CDR3, as DNA: TGTGCCAGCAGCGGGGCGGGATCCTACGAGCAGTACTTC.